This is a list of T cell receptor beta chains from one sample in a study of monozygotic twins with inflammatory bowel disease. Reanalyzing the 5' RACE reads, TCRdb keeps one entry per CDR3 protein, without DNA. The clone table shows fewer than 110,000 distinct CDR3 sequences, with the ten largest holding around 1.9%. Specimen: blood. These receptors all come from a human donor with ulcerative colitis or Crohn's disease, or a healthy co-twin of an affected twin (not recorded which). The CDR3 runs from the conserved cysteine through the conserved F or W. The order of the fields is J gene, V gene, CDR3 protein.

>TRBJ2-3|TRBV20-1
CSASVPGTGWDTQYF
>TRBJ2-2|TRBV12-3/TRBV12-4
CASSETGTGAHGELFF
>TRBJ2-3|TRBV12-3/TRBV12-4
CASSPRTGVQVSDTQYF
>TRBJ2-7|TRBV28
CASKAGSSYEQYF
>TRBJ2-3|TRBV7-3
CASSSVDRSAQYF
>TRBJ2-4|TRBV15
CATSILGQAKNIQYF
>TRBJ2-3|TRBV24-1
CATSEGDGITDTQYF
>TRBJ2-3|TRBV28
CASIRPGPGTDTQYF
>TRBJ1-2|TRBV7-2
CASSVAGQGQSGYTF
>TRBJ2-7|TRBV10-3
CAIRDSSYEQYF
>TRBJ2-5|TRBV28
CASSSGQTKETQYF
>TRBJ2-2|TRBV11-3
CASSFFSHTGELFF
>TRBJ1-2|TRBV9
CASRHNYGYTF
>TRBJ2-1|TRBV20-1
CSARDLSRDRGYIVGYNEQFF
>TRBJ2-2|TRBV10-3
CAISEFQNTGELFF
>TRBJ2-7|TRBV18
CASSRRDRGVYEQYF
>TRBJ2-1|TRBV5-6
CASSFSSLERGAYNEQFF
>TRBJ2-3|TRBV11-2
CASTLWGTDTQYF
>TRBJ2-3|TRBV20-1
CSANPRRGTDTQYF
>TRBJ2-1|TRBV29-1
CSVVTGGLNEQFF
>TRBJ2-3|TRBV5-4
CASSLQLAATDTQYF
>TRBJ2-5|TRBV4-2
CASSQKQGEETQYF
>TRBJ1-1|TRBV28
CASTSAGAFSEAFF
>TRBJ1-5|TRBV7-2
CASSLKGGNQPQHF
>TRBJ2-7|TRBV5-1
CASSLVVSPYEQYF